This passage covers 15 T cell receptor beta chains from one sample sequenced in a study of yellow fever vaccine responses in identical twins. Via MiXCR, TCRdb re-called the RT-PCR reads, giving one row per CDR3 protein. The table lists about 9,000 distinct CDR3 sequences, 75% to 90% of them singletons. Sequencing used T cells from blood (PBMCs), unsorted or a sorted subset (not recorded which), obtained before or after yellow fever vaccination (not recorded which). Receptor source: a woman in her late teens or twenties who received the yellow fever vaccine.

The rearrangement uses TRBV18 and TRBJ2-1, with 11 bases that match TRBD2. The CDR3 is made up of 16 amino acids. The V gene's germline CDR1 is KGHSH and CDR2 LQKENI. J was trimmed by 7 bases and V by 6 bases; bases with no gene match: 11. The CDR3 DNA follows: TGTGCCAGCTCCCAGCCCACTAGCGGGGGTTTTAATGAGCAGTTCTTC. The encoded protein is CASSQPTSGGFNEQFF. The whole variable domain, remainder taken from reference TRBV18 and TRBJ2-1, is NAGVMQNPRHLVRRRGQEARLRCSPMKGHSHVYWYRQLPEEGLKFMVYLQKENIIDESGMPKERFSAEFPKEGPSILRIQQVVRGDSAAYFCASSQPTSGGFNEQFFGPGTRLTVL.

The V call is TRBV4-1, the J call TRBJ2-1, with D unresolved. V lost 1 base and J lost 0, with 10 bases in between. Germline V CDR1 and CDR2: MGHRA, YSYEKL. CDR3 length: 16 amino acids. The CDR3 protein is CASSQVLATSYNEQFF. The DNA for the CDR3 is TGCGCCAGCAGCCAAGTTCTGGCGACCTCCTACAATGAGCAGTTCTTC.

This clonotype was found once. The chain couples TRBV11-2 to TRBJ2-4; 7 bases are shared with TRBD1. The CDR3 loop spans 14 amino acids. Germline CDR1 and CDR2: SGHAT and FQNNGV. J gave up 6 bases and V 5 bases, and 7 bases lay outside the gene matches. The CDR3 is CASSPPGQPNIQYF. CDR3 coding DNA: TGTGCCAGCAGCCCGCCGGGACAGCCAAACATTCAGTACTTC.

The chain uses TRBV4-1 and TRBJ2-7; TRBD2 matches 11 bases. Germline V CDR1 and CDR2: MGHRA, YSYEKL. The CDR3 extends over 16 amino acids. Losses at the gene ends were 3 bases for V and 4 bases for J; bases not matched to a gene: 8. The CDR3 DNA sequence: TGCGCCAGCAGCCATCTGCTAGCGGGAGGTCTATACGAGCAGTACTTC. Translating gives CASSHLLAGGLYEQYF.

The CDR3 coding sequence is TGTGCCAGCAGCCCTCCGGGACAGTATAATGAAAAACTGTTTTTT. Protein sequence: CASSPPGQYNEKLFF. The chain has TRBV11-1 and TRBJ1-4; 7 nucleotides align to TRBD1. Germline CDR1 reads SGHAT; CDR2 reads FQDESV (reference sequence). The V and J ends lost 5 bases and 4 bases, in that order; junction bases with no gene match: 7. This CDR3 contains 15 residues.

The rearrangement uses TRBV6-1 and TRBJ2-5; the D is unclear. The germline gives CDR1 MNHNS, CDR2 SASEGT. V was pared by 2 bases and J by 1 base, with 5 bases between. This CDR3 contains 13 residues. The CDR3 region has the DNA TGTGCCAGCAGTGAACCATTCCAAGAGACCCAGTACTTC. Protein: CASSEPFQETQYF.

This clonotype was counted once. This sequence joins TRBV19 and TRBJ2-1; D remains ambiguous. This CDR3 has 12 amino acids. The V end was cut by 4 bases, the J end by 6 bases, with 7 bases between. CDR1 LNHDA and CDR2 SQIVND come from the germline V gene (reference sequence). The CDR3 loop is CASSTGPNEQFF. DNA of the CDR3: TGTGCCAGTAGTACAGGACCCAATGAGCAGTTCTTC.

The chain joins TRBV20-1 to TRBJ2-1, with D possibly TRBD1 on 6 matching bases. Germline CDR1 reads DFQATT; CDR2 reads SNEGSKA (reference sequence). The CDR3 runs 12 residues. V was pared by 6 bases and J by 8 bases, with 14 bases between. This chain's CDR3 is CSARDTPDEQFF. In nucleotides, the CDR3 is TGCAGTGCAAGGGACACCCCTGATGAGCAGTTCTTC.

The genes are TRBV23-1 and TRBJ2-7; no clear D. TRBV23-1 falls under the ORF class, with uncertain function. The CDR3 runs to 13 residues. The V gene lost 8 bases and the J gene lost 2 bases, with 13 bases spanning the gap. CDR3 region: CASLCALTYEQYV. Written as DNA, the CDR3 is TGCGCCAGCCTTTGTGCCCTCACCTACGAGCAGTACGTC.

The chain links TRBV19 to TRBJ2-7; D gene unclear. The length of the CDR3 is 13 residues. Trimming removed 5 bases from V and 0 bases from J, with 8 bases in between. Germline assignment: CDR1 LNHDA and CDR2 SQIVND (reference sequence). The CDR3 spells CASSPGNSYEQYF. CDR3 nucleotide sequence: TGTGCCAGTAGTCCGGGTAACTCCTACGAGCAGTACTTC.

The chain couples TRBV5-1 to TRBJ2-7, with D hard to call. Germline V gene data show CDR1 as SGHRS and CDR2 as YFSETQ. V lost 0 bases and J 0 bases, leaving 4 bases between the germline ends. The CDR3 runs to 13 residues. This CDR3 is CASSLGSSYEQYF. The CDR3 DNA sequence: TGCGCCAGCAGCTTGGGAAGCTCCTACGAGCAGTACTTC.

This chain's CDR3 is CASPKYEQYF. The CDR3 DNA follows: TGTGCCAGCCCCAAATACGAGCAGTACTTC. This chain links TRBV21-1 with TRBJ2-7. TRBV21-1 represents a pseudogene. The CDR3 sequence is 10 residues long.

The genes are TRBV4-1 and TRBJ2-3, with 10 nucleotides matching TRBD2. This CDR3 has 16 amino acids. The germline gives CDR1 MGHRA, CDR2 YSYEKL. J gave up 6 bases and V 3 bases, and 9 bases lay outside the gene matches. CDR3: CASSHQRGGLPDTQYF. The CDR3 DNA follows: TGCGCCAGCAGCCATCAGCGGGGGGGCCTTCCGGATACGCAGTATTTT.

The chain uses TRBV12-3 or TRBV12-4 and TRBJ2-1; 7 nucleotides match TRBD2. The CDR3 sequence is 16 residues long. J gave up 1 base and V 6 bases, and 9 bases lay outside the gene matches. As DNA, the CDR3 is TGTGCCAGCAGCCTCTCCCACGGGAGGTCCTACAATGAGCAGTTCTTC. This codes for CASSLSHGRSYNEQFF.

The chain joins TRBV10-3 to TRBJ2-1; no firm D call. Germline V gene lookup returns CDR1 ENHRY and CDR2 SYGVKD. This CDR3 has 9 residues. Trimming shortened V by 4 bases and J by 9 bases, and 1 base separated the two germline ends. The CDR3 sequence: CAISVEQFF. CDR3 in DNA: TGTGCCATCAGTGTTGAGCAGTTCTTC.